The sequence of this TCR beta chain was determined in a study of response to subunit inactivated influenza vaccine. This clonotype occurred a few times. Looked up from germline, CDR1 is LGHNA and CDR2 is YSLEER. This CDR3 spans 14 amino acids. The germline V and J ends were trimmed by 4 bases and 6 bases, with 13 bases remaining between them. From the RT-PCR reads, TCRdb called clonotypes with MiXCR, one entry per CDR3 protein. The sample contains about 190,000 distinct CDR3 sequences, 14% of which appear only once. Sequenced here: CD8+ T cells sorted from PBMCs, sampled 5 to 6 days after vaccination. The TCR sequence derives from a man between 45 and 60 years old who received an inactivated influenza vaccine. The chain uses TRBV4-3 and TRBJ1-5; no definite D call. The CDR3 is CASSPRGEGQPQHF. CDR3 in DNA: TGCGCCAGCAGCCCCCGTGGGGAGGGTCAGCCCCAGCATTTT.